This T cell receptor beta chain was captured by sequencing in a study of cytomegalovirus exposure and HLA in healthy donors. This clone has just a few counts. Germline is not matched at one junction end, which may reflect a read error. PCR amplification relied on 60 Vbeta primers (plus 13 Jbeta primers). Sequencing used immunoSEQ multiplex PCR; TCRdb keeps in-frame clones, though not all of them. The sample carries approximately 200,000 clones, 70% to 80% recorded once. In germline, CDR1 is SEHNR, CDR2 FQNEAQ (reference sequence). The CDR3 covers 19 residues. The genes are TRBV7-9 and TRBJ2-1; 8 bases fit TRBD2. The receptor's source is a girl aged 2 to 10 in good health and CMV-seronegative. Sample: PBMCs. DNA of the CDR3: TGTTCCAGCAGCTCCAGGGGTAGTACTAGCGGCTACTCCTACAATGAGCAGTTCTTC. Its translation: CSSSSRGSTSGYSYNEQFF.